Here is one TCR beta chain with its context. What it binds is unknown. Only in-frame clones appear in the TCRdb table, and some are missing; sequencing was by immunoSEQ multiplex PCR. The sample has 78,000 or so clones, more than 75% seen once. The data were obtained in a study of OX40 agonist ivuxolimab in advanced cancers. Background on the study: Eligibility admitted prior anti-PD-1, anti-PD-L1 or anti-CTLA-4 therapy; about 39% had some. General study points: On average, CD8+ T cells showed a greater number of expanded clones than CD4+. Partial responders dosed at 0.1-3.0 mg/kg displayed clonal expansion ranking among the lowest.

If patients had autoimmune disease history or systemic immunosuppression, they were excluded. Germline CDR1 SNHLY, CDR2 FYNNEI. The ends were cut back, 3 bases at V and 2 bases at J, with 13 bases in the middle. The CDR3 consists of 16 residues. J is TRBJ2-2 and V is TRBV2, with D unclear. The receptor's source is an adult with an advanced solid tumor such as melanoma, head and neck, liver or kidney cancer. This sample comprised CD4+ or CD8+ T cells sorted from blood, obtained in a trial of the OX40 agonist ivuxolimab. CDR3 residues: CASSDGVAANTGELFF. The DNA for the CDR3 is TGTGCCAGCAGTGATGGAGTGGCAGCAAACACCGGGGAGCTGTTTTTT.